The next 10 T cell receptor beta chains were all read from a single sample in a study of blood T cell repertoires in COVID-19. Libraries were prepared by immunoSEQ multiplex PCR; TCRdb keeps only in-frame clonotypes and omits some of them. The sample contains roughly 350,000 clones, around 91% of which appear only once. Sequencing was performed on peripheral blood. All receptors come from a woman under 30 who had recovered from COVID-19.

This rearrangement joins TRBV21-1 to TRBJ2-3; the D call of TRBD2 is as the table states it, not checked on the DNA. TRBV21-1 is noted as a pseudogene. This CDR3 spans 17 amino acids. In DNA, the CDR3 is TGTGCCAGCAGCATTCTCGCTAGCGGGGGTATCACAGATACGCAGTATTTT. This encodes CASSILASGGITDTQYF.

This clone was recorded many times. J is TRBJ1-4 and V is TRBV19; D gene uncertain. The V gene's germline CDR1 is LNHDA and CDR2 SQIVND (reference sequence). This CDR3 has 14 residues. V was shortened by 3 bases and J by 8 bases, with 13 bases between the two germline ends. The CDR3 DNA reads as TGTGCCAGTAGTATTAAGGTGGCCAGGGAAAAACTGTTTTTT. It specifies CASSIKVAREKLFF.

J is TRBJ1-3 and V is TRBV6-5, with a weak D call TRBD1 (5 bases). Germline V CDR1 and CDR2: MNHEY, SVGAGI. The length of the CDR3 is 15 residues. The V end was cut by 9 bases, the J end by 3 bases, with 18 bases between. The DNA for the CDR3 is TGTGCCAGTGGCGGGGGGAACGGCGGTGGAAACACCATATATTTT. As protein: CASGGGNGGGNTIYF.

As concerns this clone: Other nucleotide sequences from this sample produce the same CDR3. The chain couples TRBV5-4 to TRBJ2-5; 7 bases are shared with TRBD2. V was pared by 4 bases and J by 3 bases, with 6 bases of the junction left unmatched. Germline-derived CDR1 and CDR2 are SGHNT and YYREEE (reference sequence). The CDR3 spans 14 residues. CDR3 nucleotides: TGTGCCAGCAGCCTGGTGGGGGGGGAAGAGACCCAGTACTTC. This sequence encodes CASSLVGGEETQYF.

Note on this clone: This sample includes further DNA sequences coding for the same CDR3. V usage is TRBV30 and J usage is TRBJ2-3; 8 bases line up with TRBD2. The CDR3 length is 13 residues. CDR1 and CDR2 from the germline V gene are GTSNPN and SVGIG (reference sequence). V was clipped by 4 bases and J by 2 bases; unmatched bases: 2. CDR3 loop: CAWTSGSTDTQYF. The DNA of the CDR3 is TGTGCCTGGACTAGCGGGTCCACAGATACGCAGTATTTT.

The CDR3 region is CASSRDRGISGELFF. The CDR3 DNA reads TGTGCCAGCAGTCGGGACAGGGGGATCTCCGGGGAGCTGTTTTTT. The V call is TRBV6-5, the J call TRBJ2-2; 11 positions agree with TRBD1. Per the germline V gene, CDR1 is MNHEY and CDR2 is SVGAGI. The CDR3 is 15 residues long. Germline trimming cut 5 bases from V and 6 bases from J; bases unmatched to any gene: 5.

This clone was seen just once. This chain uses TRBV13 with TRBJ1-1; maybe TRBD1 (6 bases). The CDR3 is 15 residues long. Germline lookup yields CDR1 PRHDT and CDR2 FYEKMQ (reference sequence). Deletions cut 5 bases from V and 4 bases from J, with 17 bases between. The CDR3 DNA reads as TGTGCCAGCAGCGGGGGCCGGTGGCTAGCCACTGAAGCTTTCTTT. Amino acid sequence: CASSGGRWLATEAFF. Full variable domain (remainder filled in from reference TRBV13 and TRBJ1-1): AAGVIQSPRHLIKEKRETATLKCYPIPRHDTVYWYQQGPGQDPQFLISFYEKMQSDKGSIPDRFSAQQFSDYHSELNMSSLELGDSALYFCASSGGRWLATEAFFGQGTRLTVV.

This clone has just one count. This chain connects TRBV11-3 to TRBJ2-1, with 8 bases matching TRBD2. V lost 8 bases to trimming and J lost 0 bases; unmatched junction nucleotides: 6. CDR1 SGHNT and CDR2 YENEEA come from the germline V gene. The CDR3 covers 15 residues. The CDR3 nucleotides read TGTGCCAGCGGCCGGGGGACTAGCTCCTACAATGAGCAGTTCTTC. As protein: CASGRGTSSYNEQFF. Based on the CDR3 plus reference TRBV11-3 and TRBJ2-1, the full variable domain is EAGVVQSPRYKIIEKKQPVAFWCNPISGHNTLYWYLQNLGQGPELLIRYENEEAVDDSQLPKDRFSAERLKGVDSTLKIQPAELGDSAVYLCASGRGTSSYNEQFFGPGTRLTVL.

The gene calls are TRBV4-1 and TRBJ2-4, with 9 bases lining up with TRBD2. The CDR3 runs 19 residues. V lost 1 base and J lost 0; bases outside the gene matches: 10. CDR1 is MGHRA, CDR2 YSYEKL, per germline. The CDR3 protein is CASSQVGGSGSLAKNIQYF. The CDR3 DNA is TGCGCCAGCAGCCAAGTTGGTGGTAGCGGGAGTCTAGCCAAAAACATTCAGTACTTC.

The J gene is TRBJ1-1, the V gene TRBV28, with D unclear. CDR3 size: 15 residues. The germline V gene has CDR1 MDHEN and CDR2 SYDVKM. V lost 0 bases to trimming and J lost 1 base, with 9 bases between them. CDR3 DNA sequence: TGTGCCAGCAGTTTATGGAGGGTGAGGAACACTGAAGCTTTCTTT. Its protein is CASSLWRVRNTEAFF.